What follows is one TCR beta chain and its context. Its antigen is currently not known. Within one base of it there is no much larger clone, and no base qualities were kept. CD4+ CD45RA- CD25- cells were sorted as memory conventional CD4 T cells. Tumor-draining lymph nodes were classified as non-invaded or invaded according to absence or presence of metastatic tumor cells. Before staining and sorting, a Miltenyi Pan T Cell isolation kit was used to pre-enrich the T cells. Primary tumors were characterized by immunohistochemistry for estrogen receptor, progesterone receptor, HER2 and Ki-67. Fresh surgical tissue was processed within a few hours after surgery by cutting into small fragments. The tissue fragments were digested enzymatically for roughly 20 minutes with Liberase TL plus DNase and were then passed through a 40-micrometer strainer. After DAPI live/dead staining, cells were sorted on a BD FACS Aria II at about 98-99% purity. The sorted cells were lysed in TCL buffer, and a Norgen Single Cell RNA purification kit, including DNase treatment, was used to purify the RNA.

This sample was included in a study of draining lymph node invasion in breast cancer (TCRdb year 2020). With regard to the full study: Metastasis in lymph nodes was diagnosed using histology and cytokeratin immunohistochemistry and was confirmed with EpCAM/CD45 flow cytometry. In a separate targeted assay, bulk TCR-beta CDR3 sequencing compared sorted memory regulatory T cells and memory conventional CD4 T cells across breast cancer tissues. Matched non-invaded and tumor-invaded tumor-draining lymph nodes plus the primary tumor were contributed by each patient, with both Treg and Tconv subsets profiled. Lymph nodes from several patients were covered by the separate targeted TCR sequencing, and for three of those patients the primary tumors were sequenced as well.

Study-wide findings and limitations: In the targeted TCR-seq data, Tregs appeared more clonally expanded than Tconvs in all tissues, and both subsets were less diverse in tumor than lymph nodes. Tracking of the top-100 tumor clones could be carried out in just a couple of patients. TCRs shared between the Treg and Tconv subsets were regarded as suggesting, but not proving, a common clonal origin. Some of the top 100 tumor clones were detected in invaded and non-invaded nodes, suggesting recirculation between tumor and draining nodes. Per tissue, roughly 12-25% of Treg TCRs were found to be shared with Tconvs, and this sharing was interpreted as suggesting peripheral Treg induction. The data could not determine whether Treg conversion took place in a particular organ or whether converted Tregs recirculated between nodes and tumor.

Library method: bulk RNA-seq. Sequencing used an Illumina HiSeq 2500. In the paper's pipeline: For the separate targeted TCR-seq dataset, MiXCR version 2.1.5 with default parameters extracted and quantified CDR3 sequences from raw reads. TCR-beta clones in the separate targeted TCR-seq dataset were defined according to the combination of V gene, J gene and CDR3 sequence. For the separate targeted TCR-seq dataset, clones with fewer than three counts were filtered out, after which only the 90% most strongly expressed clones in each sample were kept. In the separate targeted TCR-seq dataset, Treg-Tconv overlap was computed as shared clones divided by total Treg clones per tissue, times 100. The public reads were reprocessed in TCRdb via fastp at Q25 and MiXCR, keeping in-frame beta chains. Each entry merges the rows of one CDR3 protein and shows their most common DNA and genes. TCRdb, not the original authors, processed these V and J calls. For this sample the table gives around 3,500 distinct CDR3 sequences, of which nearly 80% were detected only once. The ten most abundant clones make up about 1.7% of the sample.

V is clipped by 1 base and J by 4 bases, and the sequence between their germline boundaries is 10 bases long. CDR1 is given as MGHDK and CDR2 as SYGVNS, both from the germline V gene. The CDR3 spans 14 residues, from the cysteine through the phenylalanine. Only CDR3 DNA remains: 42 bases, in frame from the first base. Input material: sorted memory CD4+ effector T cells from a lymph node. The intended sense of this specimen's cell subset or site label: CD45RA-negative sorted CD4+ T cells (memory Tconv or effector/memory Treg). The chain is made from TRBV25-1 and TRBJ1-2; the D gene cannot be resolved reliably. The receptor comes from a female donor with luminal breast cancer. The DNA sequence is TGTGCCAGCAGTGAATCCGGAGGGTTCTATGGCTACACCTTC. It is translated as CASSESGGFYGYTF.